This entry concerns a single T cell receptor (beta chain). The antigen remains undetermined. The data belong to a study of shared clonotypes between healthy human individuals. Per the original methods: ImmunoSEQ sequences covered only the junction and lacked quality scores; filtering therefore differed. Measured with immunoSEQ multiplex PCR; TCRdb has only the in-frame clones, and not every one. For V, J and clone size, that table is used; D and trimming come from the DNA. This table holds over 1.4 million clones, around 97% found once. This CDR3 is 13 amino acids long. Deletions cut 4 bases from V and 1 base from J, with 7 bases between. Germline V gene sequence: CDR1 SNHLY, CDR2 FYNNEI. The study's findings and limits: Compared with clonotypes that all four donors shared, non-shared clonotypes had lower generation probabilities.

Sequencing used naive CD4+ T cells sorted from blood. As to subset: CD45RA+ positively selected. This TCR was sampled from a man aged 25-45 years in good health. The rearrangement joins TRBV2 to TRBJ1-1; D is unclear. In nucleotides, the CDR3 is TGTGCCAGCAGTGTTAAGACGAACACTGAAGCTTTCTTT. Encoded protein: CASSVKTNTEAFF.